Sequencing of this TCR beta chain was carried out in a study of T cells in localized non-small cell lung cancer. Study-wide points: Within adjacent lung there appeared a median 57 of the top 100 tumor clones. Exceeding tumor, uninvolved adjacent lung had the highest T cell clonality. A raised T cell density in blood coincided with lengthier overall survival.

A word on this clone: Its target is not known.

The CDR3 is made up of 11 amino acids. The ends were cut back, 4 bases at V and 1 base at J, with 1 base in the middle. Germline assignment: CDR1 MGHDK and CDR2 SYGVNS. The assay was immunoSEQ multiplex PCR, and TCRdb's table has in-frame clones only and misses some. The sample lists around 30,000 clones, more than 85% occurring once. The input for sequencing was peripheral blood, taken before any cancer treatment. J is TRBJ2-5 and V is TRBV25-1; D gene unclear. This clonotype was obtained from a female donor at least 60 years old with stage I lung adenocarcinoma. CDR3 region: CASSVQETQYF. CDR3 nucleotide sequence: TGTGCCAGCAGTGTCCAAGAGACCCAGTACTTC.